Sequencing of this TCR beta chain was carried out in a study of blood T cell repertoires in COVID-19. Across the study: Whether acute or convalescent, the COVID-19 samples came from the United States, Italy and Spain. Sources were T cells, B-cell-depleted T cells, or PBMCs; the material itself was cDNA or gDNA.

Between the trimmed V and J ends, which lost 2 bases and 7 bases, there was a span of 12 bases. The CDR3 runs 13 residues. CDR1 is SGHNT, CDR2 YENEEA, per germline. In the authors' workflow: Counts of nucleated cells, estimated from reference gene primer amplification, were obtained. The table came from immunoSEQ multiplex PCR; TCRdb's copy has only in-frame clones and leaves some out. For V, J and clone size, that table is used; D and trimming come from the DNA. The sample includes 100,000 to 150,000 clones, 70% to 90% of them seen just once. This clonotype was obtained from a woman of 80 years or more with acute or convalescent COVID-19. The V call is TRBV11-3, the J call TRBJ2-7; the D gene is possibly TRBD1 (5 bases). The material sequenced was peripheral blood. Here the CDR3 reads CASSLSTEGEQYF. The CDR3 region has the DNA TGTGCCAGCAGCTTATCGACAGAAGGAGAGCAGTACTTC.